This T cell receptor (beta chain) emerged from a study of control samples from healthy donors and cancer patients. CDR1 SGHVS and CDR2 FNYEAQ come from the germline V gene. The CDR3 totals 15 residues. Unmatched junction bases numbered 9, after V lost 5 bases and J lost 3 bases. Produced via immunoSEQ multiplex PCR; TCRdb's table is partial and in-frame only. The sample has about 140,000 clones; around nine tenths are singletons. The chain links TRBV7-6 to TRBJ1-2; TRBD1 matches at 7 bases. The origin of this receptor is a woman aged 25 to 39 in good health. Source material: blood. The CDR3 loop is CASSGGQGVHYGYTF. CDR3 coding DNA: TGTGCCAGCAGCGGGGGGCAGGGGGTGCACTATGGCTACACCTTC.